This T cell receptor beta chain is from a study of blood T cell repertoires in COVID-19. In germline, CDR1 is LGHDT, CDR2 YNNKEL (reference sequence). V lost 1 base and J 6 bases, leaving 13 bases between the germline ends. This CDR3 comprises 15 residues. Some clones are missing from TCRdb's copy, which holds only in-frame ones; the method was immunoSEQ multiplex PCR. The sample yields 200,000 to 250,000 clones, about 86% seen once. The sample comprised peripheral blood. The chain couples TRBV3-1 (or the pseudogene TRBV3-2) to TRBJ1-5, with D maybe TRBD1 (6 bases). The clonotype comes from a man aged 55 to 69 with acute or convalescent COVID-19. Here the CDR3 DNA reads TGTGCCAGCAGCCAAGGAAGGGGGGGCGGTCAGCCCCAGCATTTT. It translates to CASSQGRGGGQPQHF.